These 12 T cell receptor beta chains originate from one sample sequenced in a study of blood T cell repertoires in COVID-19. Data came from immunoSEQ multiplex PCR; TCRdb stores just in-frame clones and leaves some out. The data contain about 170,000 clones, roughly 87% of them singletons. The sample comprised PBMCs or T cells enriched from blood (not recorded which). Receptors originate from a human donor with acute COVID-19. The donor label of this sample is uncertain.

The V call is TRBV10-1, the J call TRBJ1-2; 8 nucleotides line up with TRBD1. Germline V lookup: CDR1 WNHNN, CDR2 SYGVQD (reference sequence). The CDR3 is made up of 13 amino acids. The junction had 11 bases not matched to a gene; V was cut back by 8 bases and J by 9 bases. CDR3 bases: TGCGCCAGCCTGCGACAGGGGATAAGTAGCTACACCTTC. Encoded protein: CASLRQGISSYTF.

Notes on this clone: Sequence at one end of the junction differs from germline and may be a read error. The rearrangement joins TRBV19 to TRBJ2-3; 8 nucleotides line up with TRBD1. The CDR3 totals 16 residues. Germline CDR1 and CDR2: LNHDA and SQIVND (reference sequence). The CDR3 loop is CASSMGSPGGTNTQYF. For the CDR3, the DNA is TGTGCCAGTAGTATGGGATCGCCAGGGGGCACAAATACGCAGTATTTT.

V and J are TRBV7-9 and TRBJ2-2, with TRBD1 identical over 7 bases. The length of the CDR3 is 16 residues. V trimming: 5 bases; J trimming: 4 bases; junction bases outside the gene matches: 10. CDR1 and CDR2 from the germline V gene are SEHNR and FQNEAQ (reference sequence). For the CDR3, the DNA is TGTGCCAGCAGCAGAACAACAGGGGTGGGCACCGGGGAGCTGTTTTTT. Translating it yields CASSRTTGVGTGELFF.

The table lists this clone with a count of one. The chain is built from TRBV7-3 and TRBJ2-3; TRBD1 agrees at 7 bases. Germline loops: CDR1 SGHTA, CDR2 FQGTGA. J gave up 1 base and V 5 bases, and 6 bases lay outside the gene matches. CDR3 length equals 15 residues. The CDR3 DNA sequence: TGTGCCAGCAGCACACGACAGGGAGGCACAGATACGCAGTATTTT. Protein: CASSTRQGGTDTQYF.

The V and J genes are TRBV6-5 and TRBJ2-7; 7 nucleotides agree with TRBD2. The ends lost 8 bases at V and 2 bases at J; junction bases unmatched: 3. Looked up from germline, CDR1 is MNHEY and CDR2 is SVGAGI. The CDR3 extends over 12 amino acids. The CDR3 reads CASGRGAYEQYF. The CDR3 bases are TGTGCCAGCGGTCGGGGGGCCTACGAGCAGTACTTC.

This clone has a handful of counts. V gene TRBV5-4 combines with J gene TRBJ2-3, with D perhaps matching TRBD1 (6 bases). The germline V and J ends were trimmed by 4 bases and 7 bases, with 25 bases remaining between them. The CDR3 is made up of 17 amino acids. CDR1 and CDR2 (germline): SGHNT, YYREEE (reference sequence). CDR3 residues: CASSPRQVGTATHTQYF. CDR3 in DNA: TGTGCCAGCAGCCCCCGACAGGTAGGCACAGCGACACATACGCAGTATTTT. Full variable domain (missing parts from reference TRBV5-4 and TRBJ2-3): ETGVTQSPTHLIKTRGQQVTLRCSSQSGHNTVSWYQQALGQGPQFIFQYYREEENGRGNFPPRFSGLQFPNYSSELNVNALELDDSALYLCASSPRQVGTATHTQYFGPGTRLTVL.

The CDR3 DNA is TGCGCCAGCAGCTCTGGGGGGGAATACGAGCAGTACTTC. Translated, it gives CASSSGGEYEQYF. The chain joins TRBV4-1 to TRBJ2-7, with TRBD2 matching 7 bases. The CDR3 sequence is 13 residues long. From germline, CDR1 is MGHRA and CDR2 YSYEKL. V shed 5 bases and J 4 bases; nucleotides not matched to a gene: 5.

This clone was counted once. The chain is built from TRBV12-3 or TRBV12-4 and TRBJ1-2; no firm D call. CDR3 length equals 10 residues. V lost 1 base and J 13 bases, leaving 7 bases between the germline ends. CDR3 sequence reads: CASSLELATF. The CDR3 nucleotides are TGTGCCAGCAGTTTAGAGTTGGCCACCTTC.

V is TRBV6-1 and J is TRBJ1-2; possible D gene TRBD1, 6 bases. Looked up from germline, CDR1 is MNHNS and CDR2 is SASEGT. CDR3 length equals 14 residues. Trimming stripped 5 bases from V and 5 bases from J, with 15 bases between. The CDR3 DNA follows: TGTGCCAGCAGTATAGGGGACAAGGTGTATGGCTACACCTTC. Amino acids: CASSIGDKVYGYTF.

The rearrangement uses TRBV18 and TRBJ1-4; TRBD1 is a possible D gene (6 bases). V lost 3 bases and J 0 bases, leaving 11 bases between the germline ends. Germline loops: CDR1 KGHSH, CDR2 LQKENI. There are 16 residues in the CDR3. CDR3 sequence: CASSPWDTPTNEKLFF. DNA for the CDR3: TGTGCCAGCTCACCGTGGGACACCCCAACTAATGAAAAACTGTTTTTT.

V is TRBV3-1 (or the pseudogene TRBV3-2) and J is TRBJ2-5, with TRBD1 matching over 7 bases. This CDR3 is 11 amino acids long. Trimming cost V 5 bases and J 13 bases; bases outside gene matches: 7. In germline, CDR1 is LGHDT, CDR2 YNNKEL (reference sequence). The CDR3 loop is CASSSSGQSYF. The CDR3 coding sequence is TGTGCCAGCAGCTCCTCGGGACAGTCGTACTTC.

This sequence joins TRBV4-1 and TRBJ2-2; perhaps TRBD2 as D (7 bases). V was pared by 2 bases and J by 5 bases, with 12 bases between. Germline values: CDR1 MGHRA, CDR2 YSYEKL. The CDR3 has 15 amino acids. This chain's CDR3 is CASSQLGGRTGELFF. DNA for the CDR3: TGCGCCAGCAGCCAACTCGGGGGGCGAACCGGGGAGCTGTTTTTT.